This T cell receptor (beta chain) was captured by sequencing in a study of T cell repertoires in cytomegalovirus infection. Turning to the study itself: Public TCR beta signatures provided an indication of both CMV infection and a matching HLA type.

MiXCR, run by TCRdb on the reads, gives a single entry per CDR3 protein. This table has a few hundred thousand distinct CDR3 sequences, approximately 22% appearing once. V lost 0 bases and J lost 6, with 6 bases in between. In germline, CDR1 is MNHEY, CDR2 SVGEGT. The CDR3 consists of 13 residues. This clonotype came up many times. The target antigen is unknown. This receptor was obtained from a human donor in good health (CMV status not recorded). Some clones in this sample may be carry-over from other donors' samples. The sequencing used cultured PBMCs, collected from culture after CMV antigen stimulation. The chain carries TRBV6-2 or TRBV6-3 and TRBJ1-5; D ambiguous. This CDR3 reads CASSYSGIQPQHF. The CDR3 DNA reads TGTGCCAGCAGTTACTCGGGGATTCAGCCCCAGCATTTT.